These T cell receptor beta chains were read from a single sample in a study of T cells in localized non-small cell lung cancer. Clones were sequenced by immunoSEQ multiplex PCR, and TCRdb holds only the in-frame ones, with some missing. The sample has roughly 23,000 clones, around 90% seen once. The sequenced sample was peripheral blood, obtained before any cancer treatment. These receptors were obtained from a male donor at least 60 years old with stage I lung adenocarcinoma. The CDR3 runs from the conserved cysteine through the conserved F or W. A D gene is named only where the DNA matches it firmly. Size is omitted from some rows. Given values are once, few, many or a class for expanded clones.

TGTGCCAGCAGCCCCCTTTTACTAGCGGGAGGCCTTAATGAGCAGTTCTTC	CASSPLLLAGGLNEQFF	TRBD2	TRBJ2-1	TRBV7-2	NA
TGTGCCAGCACCCCCTACAATGAGCAGTTCTTC	CASTPYNEQFF	NA	TRBJ2-1	TRBV21-1	NA
TGCAGCGTTGACGCCCCAGGGGTGAATGAGCAGTTCTTC	CSVDAPGVNEQFF	NA	TRBJ2-1	TRBV29-1	NA
TGTGCCAGCACCCAGGGGGGTGGGATCGGGGAGCTGTTTTTT	CASTQGGGIGELFF	NA	TRBJ2-2	TRBV28	NA
TGTGCCAGCACCACAGGGGGGGGCAATGGCTACACCTTC	CASTTGGGNGYTF	TRBD1	TRBJ1-2	TRBV6-5	NA
TGTGCCAGCAGTCCCTCGGGGGGGGGCGGAGGCAATCAGCCCCAGCATTTT	CASSPSGGGGGNQPQHF	NA	TRBJ1-5	TRBV27	NA
TGCGCCAGCAGCCAGGAGGACAGGTTCGGGGAAAAACTGTTTTTT	CASSQEDRFGEKLFF	TRBD1	TRBJ1-4	TRBV4-3	NA
TGCAGCGCCTGGGACAGGGAACGCGAGCAGTACTTC	CSAWDREREQYF	TRBD1	TRBJ2-7	TRBV29-1	NA
TGCAGCGTTGAAGATCGTTGGGCTGCTGGGTCCTACAATGAGCAGTTCTTC	CSVEDRWAAGSYNEQFF	NA	TRBJ2-1	TRBV29-1	NA
TGCAGTGCTAGTACGGTCTACGAGCAGTACTTC	CSASTVYEQYF	NA	TRBJ2-7	TRBV20-1	NA
TGTGCCAGCAGTTTTCAGGTTAGGAGTTCACCCCTCCACTTT	CASSFQVRSSPLHF	NA	TRBJ1-6	TRBV27	NA
TGTGCCTGGGGTCCTACCACGTGGGCCAAAAACATTCAGTACTTC	CAWGPTTWAKNIQYF	NA	TRBJ2-4	TRBV30	NA
TGTGCCATCAGTGAGGCTGGGGGCTATAACCAGCCCCAGCATTTT	CAISEAGGYNQPQHF	NA	TRBJ1-5	TRBV10-3	NA
TGTGCCAGCAGCTTAGCGGGGGGCGACACAGATACGCAGTATTTT	CASSLAGGDTDTQYF	NA	TRBJ2-3	TRBV11-2	few
TGTGCCAGCAGTCTGCACGGACCCACTGAAGCTTTCTTT	CASSLHGPTEAFF	NA	TRBJ1-1	TRBV27	NA
TGTGCCAGCAGCGGGGGAGGCTCCTACAATGAGCAGTTCTTC	CASSGGGSYNEQFF	NA	TRBJ2-1	TRBV7-9	NA
TGTGCCAGCACCAAGAGGGCGGCGGGAGGGAGTGAGACCCAGTACTTC	CASTKRAAGGSETQYF	TRBD2	TRBJ2-5	TRBV28	NA
TGTGCCAGCAGTATCTCGGTCCGCGGAGGAGAGACCCAGTACTTC	CASSISVRGGETQYF	NA	TRBJ2-5	TRBV28	few
TGTGCCAGCAGCCCGACACAGCAGAACACTGAAGCTTTCTTT	CASSPTQQNTEAFF	NA	TRBJ1-1	TRBV7-2	NA
TGTGCCAGCAGTGACTCGAGCGGGGGGGCCACAGATACGCAGTATTTT	CASSDSSGGATDTQYF	TRBD2	TRBJ2-3	TRBV6-4	few
TGTGCCATCAGTTCCCCGGGACAGGGGGGTTACGAGCAGTACTTC	CAISSPGQGGYEQYF	TRBD1	TRBJ2-7	TRBV10-3	NA
TGTGCCAGCAGTTTAATTGGGACTGGAAATAATCAGCCCCAGCATTTT	CASSLIGTGNNQPQHF	NA	TRBJ1-5	TRBV27	once
TGTGCCAGCTCACCACCGCGGGGTCAAGAGACCCAGTACTTC	CASSPPRGQETQYF	NA	TRBJ2-5	TRBV18	NA
TGTGCCAGCAGCTTAGCTTGGACGGACAATGAAAAACTGTTTTTT	CASSLAWTDNEKLFF	NA	TRBJ1-4	TRBV11-2	NA
TGTGCCAGCAGTGGGTCAGGGGGCGGTTCGGCTGAAGCTTTCTTT	CASSGSGGGSAEAFF	TRBD1	TRBJ1-1	TRBV7-9	NA
TGCGCCAGCAGCTTGGCCCGGGGAGAGTCCGGGGAGCTGTTTTTT	CASSLARGESGELFF	NA	TRBJ2-2	TRBV5-1	NA
TGTGCCAGCAGCTTAGCAACGGGGACTGAAGCTTTCTTT	CASSLATGTEAFF	NA	TRBJ1-1	TRBV7-2	NA
TGTGCCAGCAGCTTACAGGGGCAGCAGCCCCAGCATTTT	CASSLQGQQPQHF	TRBD1	TRBJ1-5	TRBV5-5	once